The sequence of this T cell receptor (beta chain) was determined in a study of T-cell reconstitution after alpha-beta-depleted transplantation in children (dated by TCRdb to the mid-2010s). About the study as a whole: Using TCR repertoire profiling, the study followed T-cell immune reconstitution in a quantitative way in children after TCRalphabeta/CD19-depleted allogeneic hematopoietic cell transplantation.

Overall results and qualifications from the work: In some patients, the high TCRbeta diversity seen at day 60 was put down to recipient T cells and intrathymic progenitors that had survived conditioning. About two months after transplant, the apparently early recovery of alphabetaT-cell counts reportedly depended on just several hundred clones that had expanded rapidly and came from non-depleted graft cells. Over the following months the frequencies of hyperexpanded clones went down, and after one year T-cell counts and TCRbeta diversity were mostly credited to newly produced T cells.

Interpreted using the paper, the treatment or condition label stands for: allogeneic hematopoietic cell transplantation with graft depleted of TCRalphabeta T cells and CD19 B cells. The children who served as transplant recipients had been given grafts of TCRalphabeta/CD19-depleted allogeneic hematopoietic cells. This clonotype was seen at least ten times. Its antigen is still unknown. No base qualities exist here, and no much larger clone lies one base off it. The library was produced with PCR. This sample was sequenced with an Illumina HiSeq 2500. TCR library preparation used molecular barcoding, with unique molecular identifiers applied to normalize quantification of the TCRbeta repertoire. The raw public data were reprocessed by TCRdb itself: fastp quality trimming at Q25, MiXCR clonotype calling, in-frame beta chains only. Here each entry gathers all rows of one CDR3 protein and keeps the most common genes and DNA. The sample table records 490,000 or so distinct CDR3 sequences; 10% to 13% of these occur just once. The biggest ten clones account for 2% of the sample.

Between the V and J ends, shortened by 5 bases and 3 bases respectively, the junction contains 7 bases. The CDR3, from cysteine to phenylalanine, totals 11 residues. Of all the DNA, just the CDR3 is kept, 33 bases in frame from base 1. Reading the germline V gene gives CDR1 SQVTM and CDR2 ANQGSEA. The rearrangement combines TRBV29-1 with TRBJ1-1; TRBD1 could be the D gene, as 5 bases match. The material was PBMCs, obtained before TCRalphabeta/CD19-depleted stem cell transplant. The origin of this receptor is a child aged 2-15 years with inherited bone marrow failure, due to receive a stem cell transplant. The nucleotide sequence is TGCAGCGTTCAGGGTCACACTGAAGCTTTCTTT. It translates as CSVQGHTEAFF.